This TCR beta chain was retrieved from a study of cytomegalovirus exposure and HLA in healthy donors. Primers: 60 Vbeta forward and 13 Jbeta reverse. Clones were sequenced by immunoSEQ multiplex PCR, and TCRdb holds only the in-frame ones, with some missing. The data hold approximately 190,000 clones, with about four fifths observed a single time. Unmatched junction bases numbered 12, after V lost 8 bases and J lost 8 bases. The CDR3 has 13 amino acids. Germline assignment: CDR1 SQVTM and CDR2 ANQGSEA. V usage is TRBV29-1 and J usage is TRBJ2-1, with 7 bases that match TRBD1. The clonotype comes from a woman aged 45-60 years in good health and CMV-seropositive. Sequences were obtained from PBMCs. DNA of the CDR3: TGCAGCACAAGACAGGGTGTTATGGATGAGCAGTTCTTC. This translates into CSTRQGVMDEQFF.